The rows below give T cell receptor beta chains drawn from one sample of a study of blood T cell repertoires in COVID-19. Assay: immunoSEQ multiplex PCR; the TCRdb copy retains only in-frame clones and omits some. The sample lists 200,000 to 250,000 clones, 83% occurring once. Sequences were obtained from peripheral blood. The receptors were gathered from a woman aged 25-40 years with COVID-19, enrolled during active disease. The CDR3 runs from the conserved cysteine through the conserved F or W. A D gene is named only where the DNA matches it firmly. Rows may omit the clone size; those that give it use once, few, many or a size class.

abundance | j_gene | d_gene | v_gene | CDR3aa | CDR3nt
NA | TRBJ1-1 | TRBD1 | TRBV27 | CASRGQSATEAFF | TGTGCCAGCAGGGGACAGTCCGCCACTGAAGCTTTCTTT
NA | TRBJ1-4 | TRBD1 | TRBV7-9 | CASSSSKGATNEKLFF | TGTGCCAGCAGCTCTTCCAAGGGGGCGACTAATGAAAAACTGTTTTTT
NA | TRBJ2-7 | NA | TRBV4-3 | CASSQDWSDEQYF | TGCGCCAGCAGCCAAGATTGGAGCGACGAGCAGTACTTC
NA | TRBJ1-5 | NA | TRBV2 | CASSPTVSNQPQHF | TGTGCCAGCAGTCCAACAGTGAGCAATCAGCCCCAGCATTTT
once | TRBJ2-2 | TRBD1 | TRBV24-1 | CATSMPGGTGELFF | TGTGCCACCTCCATGCCAGGGGGCACCGGGGAGCTGTTTTTT
once | TRBJ1-1 | TRBD1 | TRBV6-5 | CAISTGGANKAFF | TGTGCCATTTCGACAGGGGGCGCGAACAAAGCTTTCTTT
NA | TRBJ2-7 | TRBD1 | TRBV27 | CASSLRDRVVEQYF | TGTGCCAGCAGTTTACGGGACAGGGTGGTCGAGCAGTACTTC
NA | TRBJ2-7 | TRBD1 | TRBV7-9 | CASSRKTGESEQYF | TGTGCCAGCAGCCGAAAGACAGGGGAGAGCGAGCAGTACTTC
NA | TRBJ1-4 | NA | TRBV4-3 | CASSQAEPGVYNEKLFF | TGCGCCAGCAGCCAAGCAGAACCAGGGGTCTATAATGAAAAACTGTTTTTT
NA | TRBJ2-5 | TRBD1 | TRBV7-9 | CASTRDRGSETQYF | TGTGCCAGCACAAGAGACAGGGGGTCAGAGACCCAGTACTTC
NA | TRBJ2-2 | TRBD1 | TRBV7-2 | CASIRDRGTGELFF | TGTGCCAGCATCCGGGACAGGGGCACCGGGGAGCTGTTTTTT
NA | TRBJ1-2 | NA | TRBV2 | CATLNRDLRGYTF | TGTGCCACCCTAAACAGGGACCTAAGGGGCTACACCTTC
NA | TRBJ2-5 | NA | TRBV5-1 | CASSLGRGETQYF | TGCGCCAGCAGCTTGGGCAGGGGAGAGACCCAGTACTTC
NA | TRBJ2-5 | NA | TRBV24-1 | CATADHGGQVEETQYF | TGTGCCACCGCGGACCACGGGGGGCAGGTTGAAGAGACCCAGTACTTC
NA | TRBJ2-1 | NA | TRBV13 | CASSLYPPGDNEQFF | TGTGCCAGCAGCTTGTACCCTCCAGGGGACAATGAGCAGTTCTTC
NA | TRBJ1-6 | TRBD1 | TRBV27 | CASSFMAGGVDSPLHF | TGTGCCAGCAGTTTTATGGCAGGGGGCGTGGATTCACCCCTCCACTTT
NA | TRBJ1-2 | TRBD1 | TRBV6-5 | CASRVTGESSGYTF | TGTGCCAGCAGGGTAACAGGGGAGTCTAGTGGCTACACCTTC
few | TRBJ1-1 | TRBD1 | TRBV29-1 | CSVSMDRGTEAFF | TGCAGCGTATCAATGGACAGGGGGACTGAAGCTTTCTTT
NA | TRBJ2-5 | NA | TRBV19 | CASGQKETQYF | TGTGCCAGCGGACAGAAAGAGACCCAGTACTTC